This T cell receptor beta chain was profiled in a study of control samples from healthy donors and cancer patients. Sequenced by immunoSEQ multiplex PCR; TCRdb stores in-frame clones only, minus some. The sample lists under 75,000 clones; approximately 90% were seen once. V was shortened by 5 bases and J by 7 bases, with 26 bases between the two germline ends. This CDR3 is 17 amino acids long. From germline, CDR1 is ENHRY and CDR2 SYGVKD. The origin of this receptor is a woman aged 50 to 60 with colorectal cancer. Sequenced: PBMCs. The chain combines TRBV10-3 with TRBJ1-2, with TRBD1 as a possible D gene (6 bases). CDR3 sequence: CAISITLGGGAGGGYTF. DNA of the CDR3: TGTGCCATCAGTATAACCCTCGGTGGGGGGGCAGGAGGTGGCTACACCTTC.